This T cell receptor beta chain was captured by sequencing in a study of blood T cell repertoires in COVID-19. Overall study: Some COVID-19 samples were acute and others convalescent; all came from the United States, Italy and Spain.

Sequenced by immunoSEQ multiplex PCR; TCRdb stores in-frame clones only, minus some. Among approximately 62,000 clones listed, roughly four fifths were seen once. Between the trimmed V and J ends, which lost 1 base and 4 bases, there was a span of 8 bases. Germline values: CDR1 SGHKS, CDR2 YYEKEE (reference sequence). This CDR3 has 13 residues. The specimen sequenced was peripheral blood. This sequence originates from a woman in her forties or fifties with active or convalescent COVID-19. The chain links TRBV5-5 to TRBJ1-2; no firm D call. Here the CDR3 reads CASSLSLAYGYTF. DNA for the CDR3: TGTGCCAGCAGCTTGTCCCTAGCCTATGGCTACACCTTC.